The 29 T cell receptor beta chains below all came from one sample that was sequenced in a study of blood T cell repertoires in COVID-19. Repertoires were generated with immunoSEQ multiplex PCR, while TCRdb's copy carries only in-frame clones and drops some. The repertoire has roughly 170,000 clones, 88% of them found once; the top ten carry about 26%. Sequencing was performed on peripheral blood. The source is a man aged 60 to 75 with acute or convalescent COVID-19.

This chain connects TRBV11-3 to TRBJ2-2, with no clear D. V lost 2 bases, J lost 3 bases, and 4 bases lay in between. This CDR3 contains 13 residues. Looked up from germline, CDR1 is SGHNT and CDR2 is YENEEA. CDR3 coding DNA: TGTGCCAGCAGCTTACGGTACACCGGGGAGCTGTTTTTT. The encoded protein is CASSLRYTGELFF.

The genes are TRBV6-5 and TRBJ1-2; D might be TRBD1 (6 bases). This CDR3 region has 15 residues. V was pared by 9 bases and J by 4 bases, with 21 bases between. The germline gives CDR1 MNHEY, CDR2 SVGAGI. The CDR3 region has the DNA TGTGCCAGTTGCAGGGGAGTCTTTTGGGGCTATGGCTACACCTTC. This codes for CASCRGVFWGYGYTF.

The chain couples TRBV27 to TRBJ2-7; possibly TRBD1 for D (6 bases). This CDR3 contains 14 residues. V gave up 2 bases and J gave up 3 bases, with 11 bases separating them. The V gene's germline CDR1 is MNHEY and CDR2 SMNVEV (reference sequence). CDR3 nucleotide sequence: TGTGCCAGCAGTTTACTCGGGACATTCTACGAGCAGTACTTC. Its protein product is CASSLLGTFYEQYF.

The chain uses TRBV6-5 and TRBJ2-5; 8 bases are a match to TRBD2. V gave up 6 bases and J gave up 3 bases; unmatched junction bases: 9. CDR1 and CDR2 from the germline V gene are MNHEY and SVGAGI. The length of the CDR3 is 15 residues. This CDR3 is CASRNGRGWEETQYF. In DNA form, the CDR3 reads TGTGCCAGCAGGAACGGGAGGGGGTGGGAAGAGACCCAGTACTTC.

The CDR3: CASSVAGNFNYGYTF. The CDR3 nucleotides are TGTGCCAGCAGCGTAGCAGGGAACTTTAACTATGGCTACACCTTC. The rearrangement links TRBV9 to TRBJ1-2; possibly TRBD1 for D (5 bases). Trimming stripped 0 bases from V and 1 base from J, with 10 bases between. Per the germline V gene, CDR1 is SGDLS and CDR2 is YYNGEE. The CDR3 has 15 residues.

The chain employs TRBV5-1 and TRBJ2-1; D might be TRBD1 (5 bases). The CDR3 runs to 15 residues. Germline V CDR1 and CDR2: SGHRS, YFSETQ. The V end lost 6 bases, the J end lost 4 bases, and 17 bases lay between the germline ends. CDR3 in amino acids: CASTSGATRYNEQFF. Here the CDR3 DNA reads TGCGCCAGCACCTCTGGGGCAACGAGGTACAATGAGCAGTTCTTC. Using reference TRBV5-1 and TRBJ2-1 for the parts outside the CDR3, the full variable domain is KAGVTQTPRYLIKTRGQQVTLSCSPISGHRSVSWYQQTPGQGLQFLFEYFSETQRNKGNFPGRFSGRQFSNSRSEMNVSTLELGDSALYLCASTSGATRYNEQFFGPGTRLTVL.

V gene TRBV30 combines with J gene TRBJ1-6, with 12 bases matching TRBD1. The CDR3 has 15 amino acids. The V segment lost 2 bases and the J segment 9 bases; nucleotides outside the gene matches: 5. Per germline, CDR1 GTSNPN and CDR2 SVGIG (reference sequence). The CDR3: CAWSPGTGGISPLHF. The CDR3 DNA reads as TGTGCCTGGAGTCCCGGGACAGGGGGCATTTCACCCCTCCACTTT. Using reference TRBV30 and TRBJ1-6 for the parts outside the CDR3, the full variable domain is SQTIHQWPATLVQPVGSPLSLECTVEGTSNPNLYWYRQAAGRGLQLLFYSVGIGQISSEVPQNLSASRPQDRQFILSSKKLLLSDSGFYLCAWSPGTGGISPLHFGNGTRLTVT.

J is TRBJ1-1 and V is TRBV6-5; weak D call: TRBD1 (6 bases). Between the trimmed V and J ends, which lost 6 bases and 1 base, there was a span of 15 bases. Per germline, CDR1 MNHEY and CDR2 SVGAGI. The CDR3 consists of 15 residues. As DNA, the CDR3 is TGTGCCAGCAGACGGTCACAGGGATCGAACACTGAAGCTTTCTTT. Its translation is CASRRSQGSNTEAFF.

The gene calls are TRBV27 and TRBJ2-2; possible D gene TRBD1, 5 bases. Germline CDR1 MNHEY, CDR2 SMNVEV (reference sequence). V was pared by 5 bases and J by 0 bases, with 13 bases between. The CDR3 is 16 residues long. In DNA form, the CDR3 reads TGTGCCAGCAGTCACCGACAGCTGACGAACACCGGGGAGCTGTTTTTT. It translates to CASSHRQLTNTGELFF.

This clone was observed a single time. The V gene is TRBV19, the J gene TRBJ1-2; a possible D gene is TRBD1 (5 bases). The V gene's germline CDR1 is LNHDA and CDR2 SQIVND (reference sequence). The CDR3 consists of 14 residues. V was shortened by 2 bases and J by 7 bases, with 14 bases between the two germline ends. DNA of the CDR3: TGTGCCAGTAGTATAACGGATGGCCAGGGTGGCTACACCTTC. The encoded protein is CASSITDGQGGYTF.

The V call is TRBV4-1, the J call TRBJ1-1; D is uncertain. With 0 bases removed from V and 1 base from J, the gap between germline ends came to 12 bases. The length of the CDR3 is 16 residues. CDR1 is MGHRA, CDR2 YSYEKL, per germline. CDR3: CASSQDLRGGNTEAFF. The CDR3 DNA reads as TGCGCCAGCAGCCAAGATTTACGGGGTGGGAACACTGAAGCTTTCTTT.

The genes are TRBV7-8 and TRBJ1-5; D is unclear. Deletions cut 2 bases from V and 7 bases from J, with 9 bases between. Germline CDR1 reads SGHVS; CDR2 reads FQNEAQ. The CDR3 is 13 residues long. This CDR3 is CASSLKPSQPQHF. The CDR3 coding sequence is TGTGCCAGCAGCTTAAAGCCCTCCCAGCCCCAGCATTTT. The full variable domain, its missing parts supplied by reference TRBV7-8 and TRBJ1-5, is GAGVSQSPRYKVAKRGQDVALRCDPISGHVSLFWYQQALGQGPEFLTYFQNEAQLDKSGLPSDRFFAERPEGSVSTLKIQRTQQEDSAVYLCASSLKPSQPQHFGDGTRLSIL.

The chain employs TRBV12-3 or TRBV12-4 and TRBJ2-5; D remains ambiguous. This CDR3 has 13 residues. V lost 4 bases to trimming and J lost 0 bases, with 6 bases between them. CDR3 DNA: TGTGCCAGCAGTTCCCTGTACCAAGAGACCCAGTACTTC. This encodes CASSSLYQETQYF.

This rearrangement joins TRBV7-2 to TRBJ1-1; D not resolved. This CDR3 comprises 13 residues. V lost 5 bases to trimming and J lost 1 base, with 8 bases between them. Germline CDR1 and CDR2: SGHTA and FQGNSA. The chain's CDR3 is CASSPQSNTEAFF. DNA for the CDR3: TGTGCCAGCAGCCCACAGTCGAACACTGAAGCTTTCTTT. Drawing the rest from reference TRBV7-2 and TRBJ1-1, the complete variable domain is GAGVSQSPSNKVTEKGKDVELRCDPISGHTALYWYRQSLGQGLEFLIYFQGNSAPDKSGLPSDRFSAERTGGSVSTLTIQRTQQEDSAVYLCASSPQSNTEAFFGQGTRLTVV.

J is TRBJ1-1 and V is TRBV6-6; D is perhaps TRBD1 (5 bases). Between the trimmed V and J ends, which lost 5 bases and 4 bases, there was a span of 17 bases. This CDR3 is 15 amino acids long. CDR1 and CDR2 (germline): MNHNY, SVGAGI (reference sequence). CDR3 in amino acids: CASSGGEGTGTEAFF. CDR3 bases: TGTGCCAGCAGTGGAGGGGAGGGGACCGGCACTGAAGCTTTCTTT.

The chain recombines TRBV6-5 with TRBJ1-3; D remains unclear. Trimming removed 5 bases at V and 0 bases at J, with 8 bases between. Looked up from germline, CDR1 is MNHEY and CDR2 is SVGAGI. The CDR3 totals 14 residues. The CDR3, as DNA: TGTGCCAGCAGTAACAGCCTCTCTGGAAACACCATATATTTT. As protein: CASSNSLSGNTIYF.

The rearrangement joins TRBV6-2 or TRBV6-3 to TRBJ2-5; 7 bases fit TRBD1. The length of the CDR3 is 12 residues. V dropped 4 bases and J dropped 9; count of bases not matched to a gene: 5. Germline lookup yields CDR1 MNHEY and CDR2 SVGEGT. CDR3 coding DNA: TGTGCCAGCAGTTCGATACAGGGGTCCCAGTACTTC. This codes for CASSSIQGSQYF.

Comments on this clone: A junction end diverges from the germline sequence, so it may reflect a read error. The rearrangement uses TRBV18 and TRBJ2-1; 10 bases map to TRBD2. Germline assignment: CDR1 KGHSH and CDR2 LQKENI. The CDR3 length is 17 residues. DNA of the CDR3: TGTGCCAGCTCACCGTCCTCGGGTAGCGGGGGGCCCCCACTACATCTCTTC. Translated: CASSPSSGSGGPPLHLF.

Here the CDR3 DNA reads TGTGCCGCGGGCCTAGCAGGCACAGATACGCAGTATTTT. Protein sequence: CAAGLAGTDTQYF. V gene TRBV6-5 combines with J gene TRBJ2-3; the D gene is possibly TRBD2 (5 bases). The V gene's germline CDR1 is MNHEY and CDR2 SVGAGI. This CDR3 has 13 residues. Trimming shortened V by 11 bases and J by 1 base, and 13 bases separated the two germline ends.

The rearrangement links TRBV5-1 to TRBJ2-3; 11 bases are a match to TRBD2. The CDR3 consists of 17 residues. Germline assignment: CDR1 SGHRS and CDR2 YFSETQ. V was clipped by 1 base and J by 1 base; unmatched bases: 5. CDR3 in amino acids: CASSLSPGLAGTDTQYF. As DNA, the CDR3 is TGCGCCAGCAGCTTGTCTCCGGGACTAGCGGGCACAGATACGCAGTATTTT.

The V gene is TRBV11-2, the J gene TRBJ2-1; no definite D call. The germline V and J ends were trimmed by 5 bases and 14 bases, with 19 bases remaining between them. This CDR3 is built from 13 residues. Germline CDR1 is SGHAT and CDR2 is FQNNGV. CDR3 sequence (DNA): TGTGCCAGCAGCCACGATAACTCCGATCGGGAGTTCTTC. Amino acid sequence: CASSHDNSDREFF.

This clone occurred a few times. V and J are TRBV4-3 and TRBJ2-3, with 13 bases that match TRBD2. The CDR3 sequence is 15 residues long. J was trimmed by 6 bases and V by 1 base; bases with no gene match: 1. Germline V lookup: CDR1 LGHNA, CDR2 YSLEER. In nucleotides, the CDR3 is TGCGCCAGCAGCCAAGGGACTAGCGGGGGTGATACGCAGTATTTT. This codes for CASSQGTSGGDTQYF.

The chain carries TRBV29-1 and TRBJ1-1; D is unclear. The CDR3 contains 14 residues. From germline, CDR1 is SQVTM and CDR2 ANQGSEA. Trimming pared 6 bases from V and 3 bases from J, leaving 17 bases between. CDR3 in amino acids: CSVPGPSIDTEAFF. As DNA, the CDR3 is TGCAGCGTACCAGGTCCCTCTATAGACACTGAAGCTTTCTTT.

The rearrangement links TRBV12-3 or TRBV12-4 to TRBJ2-1; 10 bases are a match to TRBD2. Unmatched junction bases numbered 3, after V lost 7 bases and J lost 6 bases. This CDR3 spans 13 amino acids. The CDR3 sequence: CASNPSGSNEQFF. In DNA, the CDR3 is TGTGCCAGCAATCCTAGCGGGAGCAATGAGCAGTTCTTC.

V gene TRBV10-1 combines with J gene TRBJ2-5; unclear D gene. With 3 bases removed from V and 4 bases from J, the gap between germline ends came to 9 bases. CDR1 WNHNN and CDR2 SYGVQD come from the germline V gene (reference sequence). The CDR3 sequence is 13 residues long. CDR3 loop: CASSERLGETQYF. The DNA for the CDR3 is TGCGCCAGCAGTGAAAGGCTAGGAGAGACCCAGTACTTC.

This clone has only a few counts. This chain uses TRBV4-1 with TRBJ1-5; 12 nucleotides align to TRBD1. After removal of 0 bases from V and 1 base from J, the junction contained 7 bases not matched to a gene. The V gene's germline CDR1 is MGHRA and CDR2 YSYEKL. The CDR3 is made up of 19 amino acids. CDR3 sequence reads: CASSQDGGTGGVSNQPQHF. The DNA for the CDR3 is TGCGCCAGCAGCCAAGACGGAGGGACAGGGGGCGTCAGCAATCAGCCCCAGCATTTT.

The chain recombines TRBV6-1 with TRBJ2-7; 9 nucleotides line up with TRBD1. Germline-derived CDR1 and CDR2 are MNHNS and SASEGT. This CDR3 region has 16 residues. Germline trimming cut 2 bases from V and 3 bases from J; bases unmatched to any gene: 8. As DNA, the CDR3 is TGTGCCAGCAGTGAATTACGGGGACAGGGCCTCTACGAGCAGTACGTC. Amino acids: CASSELRGQGLYEQYV.

The genes are TRBV21-1 and TRBJ2-5; the listed D gene, TRBD2, was not tested against the DNA. TRBV21-1 is marked as a pseudogene. The CDR3 runs 16 residues. The CDR3 DNA sequence: TGTGCCAGCAGCACCCGGACTAGCGGGCTCCAAGAGACCCAGTACTTC. Translated, it gives CASSTRTSGLQETQYF.

This chain connects TRBV5-4 to TRBJ1-2; D gene unclear. CDR1 is SGHNT, CDR2 YYREEE, per germline (reference sequence). V lost 3 bases, J lost 5 bases, and 8 bases lay in between. This CDR3 is 12 amino acids long. CDR3 sequence (DNA): TGTGCCAGCAGCTCCGACAAGTATGGCTACACCTTC. Its protein product is CASSSDKYGYTF. The entire variable domain, with the rest obtained from reference TRBV5-4 and TRBJ1-2, is as follows: ETGVTQSPTHLIKTRGQQVTLRCSSQSGHNTVSWYQQALGQGPQFIFQYYREEENGRGNFPPRFSGLQFPNYSSELNVNALELDDSALYLCASSSDKYGYTFGSGTRLTVV.